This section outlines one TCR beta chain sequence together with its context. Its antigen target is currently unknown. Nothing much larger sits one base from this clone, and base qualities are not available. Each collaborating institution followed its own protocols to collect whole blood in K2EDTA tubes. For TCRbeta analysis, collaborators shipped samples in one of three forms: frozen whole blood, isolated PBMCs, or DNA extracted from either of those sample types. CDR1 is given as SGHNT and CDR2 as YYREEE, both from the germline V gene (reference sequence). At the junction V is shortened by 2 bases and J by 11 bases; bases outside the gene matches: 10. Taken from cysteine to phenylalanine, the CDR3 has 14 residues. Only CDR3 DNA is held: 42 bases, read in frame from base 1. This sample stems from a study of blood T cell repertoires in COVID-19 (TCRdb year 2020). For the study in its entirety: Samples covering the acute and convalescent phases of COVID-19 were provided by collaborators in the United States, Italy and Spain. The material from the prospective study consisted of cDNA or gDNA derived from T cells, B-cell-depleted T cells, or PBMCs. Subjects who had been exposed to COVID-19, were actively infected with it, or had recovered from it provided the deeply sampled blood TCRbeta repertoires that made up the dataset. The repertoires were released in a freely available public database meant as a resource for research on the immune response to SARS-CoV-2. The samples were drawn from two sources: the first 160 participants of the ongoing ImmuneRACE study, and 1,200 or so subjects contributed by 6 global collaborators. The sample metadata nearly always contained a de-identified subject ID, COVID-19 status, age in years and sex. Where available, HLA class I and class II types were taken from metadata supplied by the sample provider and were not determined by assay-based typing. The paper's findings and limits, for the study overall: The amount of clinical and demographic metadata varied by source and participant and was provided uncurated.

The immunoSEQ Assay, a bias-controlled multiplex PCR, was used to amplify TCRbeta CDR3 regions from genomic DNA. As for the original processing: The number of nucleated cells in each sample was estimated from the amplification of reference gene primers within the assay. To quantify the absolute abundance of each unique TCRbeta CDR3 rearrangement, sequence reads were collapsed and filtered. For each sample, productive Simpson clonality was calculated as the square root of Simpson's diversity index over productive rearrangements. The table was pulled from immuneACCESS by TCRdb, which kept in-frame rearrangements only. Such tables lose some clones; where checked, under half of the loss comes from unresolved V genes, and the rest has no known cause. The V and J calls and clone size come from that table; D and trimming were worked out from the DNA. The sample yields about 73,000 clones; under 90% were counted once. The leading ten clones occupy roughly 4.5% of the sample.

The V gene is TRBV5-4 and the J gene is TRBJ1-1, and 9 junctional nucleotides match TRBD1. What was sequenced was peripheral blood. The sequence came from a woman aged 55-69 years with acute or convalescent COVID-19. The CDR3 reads CASSLPKGQGGAFF. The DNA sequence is TGTGCCAGCAGCTTACCTAAGGGACAGGGTGGTGCTTTCTTT.